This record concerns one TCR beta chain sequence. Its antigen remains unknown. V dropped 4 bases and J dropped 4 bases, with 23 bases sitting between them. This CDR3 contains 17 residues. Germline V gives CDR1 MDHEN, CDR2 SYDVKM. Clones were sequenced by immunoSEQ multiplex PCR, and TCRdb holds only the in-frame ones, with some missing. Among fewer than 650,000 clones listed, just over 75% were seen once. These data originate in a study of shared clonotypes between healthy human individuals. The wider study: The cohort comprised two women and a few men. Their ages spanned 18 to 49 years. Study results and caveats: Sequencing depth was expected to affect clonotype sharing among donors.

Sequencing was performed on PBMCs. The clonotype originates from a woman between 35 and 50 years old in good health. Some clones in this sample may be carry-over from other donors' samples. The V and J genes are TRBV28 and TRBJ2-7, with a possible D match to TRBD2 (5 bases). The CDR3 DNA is TGTGCCAGCAGTTCCGCCCGCAGGATACCACGGGGTTACGAGCAGTACTTC. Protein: CASSSARRIPRGYEQYF.